This TCR beta chain was obtained from a study of intratumoral heterogeneity in liver cancer. In the study overall: Across the full roughly 14-patient cohort, most patients were male and a median age of roughly 69 years was recorded. A total of 71 multiregional samples from roughly 15 HCC patients, consisting of 50 to 55 tumoral and around 20 adjacent nontumoral regions, were included in the overall cohort. To examine intratumor heterogeneity, the study integrated RNA-seq, DNA sequencing, TCR-seq and SNP array data obtained from multiple regions of hepatocellular carcinoma specimens. Paper-wide results and their limitations: The authors noted a relatively low number of patients and under-sampled tumor-infiltrating lymphocyte representation as limitations. In every sequenced patient, tumor region b showed significantly fewer unique T-cell clonal expansions than tumor region a. Overall T cell clonality did not differ significantly between tumor regions within either sequenced patient. According to the report, TCR sequencing confirmed the RNA-seq-based estimates of regional differences in tumor-infiltrating lymphocyte burden.

The immunoSEQ assay was used to sequence TCR beta chain CDR3 regions from genomic DNA. Primers annealing to V and J segments amplified rearranged VDJ segments. The authors' pipeline ran thus. The ImmunoSeq Analyzer software was used to calculate clonality and richness metrics. To find clones with differing abundance between regions, Fisher's exact test was applied together with a beta-binomial method for extra stringency. The source is immuneACCESS, and TCRdb retained only in-frame sequences with V and J called. Part of the clones is not carried over; for the studies checked, unresolved V genes explain less than half of this, and the remainder is unexplained. That table supplies the V and J calls and clone size; D and trimming were determined from the DNA. This sample comprises about 6,200 clones, over 55% of them detected only once. More than 35% of the sample goes to the ten largest clones. V loses 3 bases, J loses 0 bases, and the germline ends lie 13 bases apart. The germline V gene (reference sequence) provides CDR1 SGHNT and CDR2 YYREEE. Measured from the cysteine to the phenylalanine, the CDR3 is 16 residues long. CDR3 DNA only is kept here, 48 bases in frame from base 1.

Samples labelled H were derived from distinct, geographically separated regions of the hepatocellular carcinoma nodule. Early-stage hepatocellular carcinoma was present in all patients, and no therapy was administered to any patient before surgical resection. The sampled areas showed no macroscopic signs of necrosis or hemorrhage. Multiple regions from two patients were subjected to TCR sequencing (ImmunoSeq). Frozen resection tissue samples were collected at a distance of at least 1 cm from each other. Genomic DNA was isolated from bulk tissue with the DNeasy blood and tissue kit. As for this clone: The antigen it recognizes is unknown. No base qualities exist here, and no much larger clone lies one base off it.

The V gene is TRBV5-4 and the J gene is TRBJ1-3; TRBD1 could be the D gene, as 6 bases match. This material consisted of tumor tissue, taken before any cancer treatment. The TCR sequence derives from a woman aged 65 to 85 with hepatocellular carcinoma. The bases read TGTGCCAGCAGCTCACCACAGGGAGACTCTGGAAACACCATATATTTT. This sequence encodes CASSSPQGDSGNTIYF.